The clone carrying this TCR beta chain was counted at least ten times. The target antigen is unknown. The data were obtained in a study of T cells after yellow fever vaccination. Germline-derived CDR1 and CDR2 are SGHRS and YFSETQ. V lost 4 bases and J 6 bases, leaving 19 bases between the germline ends. The CDR3 loop spans 15 amino acids. Study results and limitations: Most clones from primary vaccination were detected again post-booster (approximately 97% CD4, around 90% CD8). Only a small proportion of the clonotypes turned up in both the CD4 and the CD8 compartments, likely arising from convergent recombination. Researchers report a weaker secondary response that nonetheless peaked faster, day 5 versus 15.

In TCRdb, the 5' RACE reads were re-called with MiXCR into one record per CDR3 protein. In the table there are approximately 30,000 distinct CDR3 sequences, 3.5% to 5% of which are singletons. V gene TRBV5-1 combines with J gene TRBJ1-1; D ambiguous. The TCR comes from a man younger than 45 who received the YFV17D yellow fever vaccine. Sequencing was performed on CD8+ T cells sorted from PBMCs, taken 5 days after the yellow fever booster vaccination. CDR3 DNA sequence: TGCGCCAGCAGCCGTGACCGACTCGGTGTTGCTGAAGCTTTCTTT. Translating gives CASSRDRLGVAEAFF.